A selection of T cell receptor beta chains follows, all from one sample in a study of cytomegalovirus exposure and HLA in healthy donors. Sequencing used immunoSEQ multiplex PCR; TCRdb keeps in-frame clones, though not all of them. The sample yields 250,000 to 400,000 clones, approximately 86% seen once. Sequencing was carried out using PBMCs. The receptor set was obtained from a woman aged 25 to 39 in good health and CMV-seropositive. CDR3s include the opening cysteine and the closing phenylalanine or tryptophan. D genes are given only for firm matches. Clone size is given for some rows only: seen once, a few or many times, or a class if the clone is expanded.

- | TRBJ2-3 | TRBD2 | TRBV6-4 | 15 | CASSQSSGSTDTQYF | TGTGCCAGCAGCCAATCTAGCGGGAGCACAGATACGCAGTATTTT
- | TRBJ2-5 | - | TRBV4-2 | 16 | CASSQAELWGGETQYF | TGTGCCAGCAGCCAAGCTGAACTTTGGGGAGGAGAGACCCAGTACTTC
- | TRBJ1-1 | TRBD1 | TRBV5-1 | 15 | CASSHPTGGNTEAFF | TGCGCCAGCAGCCACCCGACAGGGGGGAACACTGAAGCTTTCTTT
- | TRBJ2-7 | TRBD2 | TRBV27 | 16 | CASSLKSGGATYEQYF | TGTGCCAGCAGTTTAAAGAGCGGGGGAGCAACCTACGAGCAGTACTTC
- | TRBJ1-5 | TRBD1 | TRBV28 | 16 | CASSLGSGTGHQPQHF | TGTGCCAGCAGTTTAGGTTCCGGGACAGGGCATCAGCCCCAGCATTTT
once | TRBJ2-5 | - | TRBV7-3 | 14 | CASSLAGDGETQYF | TGTGCCAGCAGCTTGGCAGGGGATGGAGAGACCCAGTACTTC
- | TRBJ2-7 | - | TRBV5-4 | 12 | CASGAQGGEQYF | TGTGCCAGCGGCGCCCAGGGCGGAGAGCAGTACTTC
- | TRBJ1-2 | - | TRBV29-1 | 14 | CSADRAAGNYGYTF | TGCAGCGCTGACCGCGCAGCCGGGAACTATGGCTACACCTTC
- | TRBJ1-2 | TRBD1 | TRBV7-2 | 12 | CASSRTGNGYTF | TGTGCCAGCAGCCGGACAGGGAATGGCTACACCTTC
- | TRBJ2-1 | - | TRBV6-1 | 16 | CASSEAQAHPLNEQFF | TGTGCCAGCAGTGAAGCGCAAGCCCACCCCCTCAATGAGCAGTTCTTC
- | TRBJ2-7 | - | TRBV4-3 | 14 | CASSRERNSYEQYF | TGCGCCAGCAGCCGAGAGCGGAACTCCTACGAGCAGTACTTC
- | TRBJ1-6 | - | TRBV27 | 14 | CASSKTERNSPLHF | TGTGCCAGCAGCAAGACAGAGCGGAATTCACCCCTCCACTTT
- | TRBJ2-2 | - | TRBV7-2 | 13 | CASSLSVGRELFF | TGTGCCAGCAGCTTATCTGTAGGTCGGGAGCTGTTTTTT
- | TRBJ2-1 | TRBD2 | TRBV6-4 | 14 | CASSDTSGIHEQFF | TGTGCCAGCAGTGACACTAGCGGGATCCATGAGCAGTTCTTC
- | TRBJ1-5 | TRBD1 | TRBV19 | 14 | CASNRGTANQPQHF | TGTGCCAGTAACAGGGGAACGGCCAATCAGCCCCAGCATTTT
- | TRBJ1-1 | - | TRBV6-5 | 13 | CASSPGLNTEAFF | TGTGCCAGCAGCCCCGGGCTCAACACTGAAGCTTTCTTT
- | TRBJ2-2 | TRBD2 | TRBV6-5 | 15 | CASTRSGGNTGELFF | TGTGCCAGCACCCGAAGCGGGGGAAACACCGGGGAGCTGTTTTTT
- | TRBJ2-7 | TRBD2 | TRBV6-6 | 15 | CASSYSTSGRYEQYF | TGTGCCAGCAGTTACTCGACTAGCGGGAGATACGAGCAGTACTTC
- | TRBJ2-2 | TRBD2 | TRBV9 | 16 | CASSVALAGELGELFF | TGTGCCAGCAGCGTAGCCCTAGCGGGCGAATTGGGGGAGCTGTTTTTT
- | TRBJ2-7 | TRBD2 | TRBV15 | 16 | CATSSALAGEFYEQYF | TGTGCCACCAGCAGTGCGTTAGCGGGGGAGTTCTACGAGCAGTACTTC
- | TRBJ2-1 | TRBD2 | TRBV5-4 | 16 | CASSPEGLAGRNEQFF | TGTGCCAGCAGCCCGGAGGGACTAGCGGGTCGTAATGAGCAGTTCTTC
- | TRBJ1-2 | - | TRBV6-1 | 14 | CASSLWFSNYGYTF | TGTGCCAGCAGTTTGTGGTTTTCTAACTATGGCTACACCTTC
- | TRBJ2-5 | TRBD2 | TRBV6-5 | 14 | CASSASGEQETQYF | TGTGCCAGCAGTGCCAGCGGGGAGCAAGAGACCCAGTACTTC
- | TRBJ1-2 | - | TRBV30 | 14 | CAWSAGTKLYGYTF | TGTGCCTGGAGTGCCGGGACAAAGCTCTATGGCTACACCTTC
once | TRBJ1-1 | - | TRBV6-6 | 16 | CASSYSSEGAGTEAFF | TGTGCCAGCAGTTACTCGAGTGAGGGTGCTGGCACTGAAGCTTTCTTT
- | TRBJ2-5 | - | TRBV5-1 | 16 | CASSPGVGSYQETQYF | TGCGCCAGCAGCCCGGGGGTGGGGTCGTACCAAGAGACCCAGTACTTC
- | TRBJ2-1 | - | TRBV27 | 14 | CASRPGLPNNEQFF | TGTGCCAGCAGACCGGGACTTCCAAACAATGAGCAGTTCTTC
- | TRBJ2-7 | - | TRBV28 | 14 | CATKGGLPSYEQYF | TGTGCCACGAAAGGAGGGCTCCCTTCCTACGAGCAGTACTTC
- | TRBJ2-7 | - | TRBV11-2 | 12 | CASSDYGSEQYF | TGTGCCAGCAGCGACTACGGTTCCGAGCAGTACTTC
- | TRBJ2-1 | - | TRBV5-1 | 17 | CASSLALVPGTPYEQFF | TGCGCCAGCAGCTTGGCCCTCGTTCCGGGGACCCCGTATGAGCAGTTCTTC